These 30 T cell receptor beta chains originate from one sample sequenced in a study of cytotoxic CD8 clonotypes in ibrutinib-treated CLL. Generated by immunoSEQ multiplex PCR, the TCRdb table keeps only in-frame clones and is missing some. Found here are roughly 160,000 clones, under 90% of them singletons; the top ten hold 4.6%. Material: PBMCs, obtained after 24 months of ibrutinib treatment. These receptors came from a human donor with chronic lymphocytic leukemia.

The V and J genes are TRBV11-3 and TRBJ2-2; D gene ambiguous. The CDR3 covers 15 residues. V was clipped by 0 bases and J by 3 bases, with 8 bases between them. Looked up from germline, CDR1 is SGHNT and CDR2 is YENEEA. The CDR3 DNA is TGTGCCAGCAGCTTAGATCGTGGGGACACCGGGGAGCTGTTTTTT. The encoded protein is CASSLDRGDTGELFF.

The rearrangement uses TRBV30 and TRBJ2-1, with 9 bases aligning to TRBD2. This CDR3 is built from 16 residues. V lost 1 base, J lost 4 bases, and 8 bases stayed unmatched. CDR1 is GTSNPN and CDR2 is SVGIG in the germline V gene (reference sequence). DNA of the CDR3: TGTGCCTGGAGTGGCCCGGGACTAGCTCTTTACAATGAGCAGTTCTTC. It encodes CAWSGPGLALYNEQFF.

The V call is TRBV7-8, the J call TRBJ1-6; D might be TRBD1 (5 bases). This CDR3 contains 15 residues. V was clipped by 6 bases and J by 10 bases, with 19 bases between them. Germline V gene data show CDR1 as SGHVS and CDR2 as FQNEAQ. CDR3 in amino acids: CASRTEGTSRSPLHF. As DNA, the CDR3 is TGTGCCAGCAGGACTGAAGGGACCTCCAGGTCACCCCTCCACTTT.

J is TRBJ1-2 and V is TRBV30; D is uncertain. V was clipped by 4 bases and J by 4 bases, with 4 bases between them. The V gene's germline CDR1 is GTSNPN and CDR2 SVGIG (reference sequence). This CDR3 has 10 residues. CDR3 protein: CAWKVYGYTF. The CDR3 region has the DNA TGTGCCTGGAAAGTCTATGGCTACACCTTC.

This rearrangement joins TRBV7-3 to TRBJ2-5, with TRBD1 identical over 11 bases. This CDR3 region has 15 residues. Germline V lookup: CDR1 SGHTA, CDR2 FQGTGA. J gave up 4 bases and V 6 bases, and 7 bases lay outside the gene matches. CDR3 nucleotide sequence: TGTGCCAGCAGTGGACAGGGGGCAAGGCTAGAGACCCAGTACTTC. Encoded protein: CASSGQGARLETQYF.

The chain is built from TRBV15 and TRBJ1-6; unclear D gene. CDR3 size: 13 residues. The V end lost 5 bases, the J end lost 8 bases, and 10 bases lay between the germline ends. Germline CDR1 reads LNHNV; CDR2 reads YYDKDF (reference sequence). This CDR3 reads CATSWDRDSPLHF. In DNA form, the CDR3 reads TGTGCCACCAGCTGGGATCGGGATTCACCCCTCCACTTT.

The V gene is TRBV5-4, the J gene TRBJ1-4, with D possibly matching TRBD1 (5 bases). Germline CDR1 is SGHNT and CDR2 is YYREEE (reference sequence). Trimming took 0 bases from V and 4 from J, leaving 13 bases between them. The CDR3 sequence is 16 residues long. The CDR3 bases are TGTGCCAGCAGCTTGGGAGGGGCAGTCCTTAATGAAAAACTGTTTTTT. Translation gives CASSLGGAVLNEKLFF.

This chain links TRBV7-2 with TRBJ1-5; TRBD1 matches at 7 bases. With V trimmed by 5 bases and J by 0 bases, 10 bases remained unmatched. Germline V gene lookup returns CDR1 SGHTA and CDR2 FQGNSA. The CDR3 has 17 residues. The chain's CDR3 is CASSLLGTDYSNQPQHF. The CDR3 DNA sequence: TGTGCCAGCAGCCTTCTTGGGACAGACTATAGCAATCAGCCCCAGCATTTT. Drawing the rest from reference TRBV7-2 and TRBJ1-5, the complete variable domain is GAGVSQSPSNKVTEKGKDVELRCDPISGHTALYWYRQSLGQGLEFLIYFQGNSAPDKSGLPSDRFSAERTGGSVSTLTIQRTQQEDSAVYLCASSLLGTDYSNQPQHFGDGTRLSIL.

This chain joins TRBV5-4 and TRBJ1-1; D is ambiguous. V lost 1 base and J lost 2, with 12 bases in between. CDR3 length equals 15 residues. Germline CDR1 reads SGHNT; CDR2 reads YYREEE (reference sequence). The CDR3 coding sequence is TGTGCCAGCAGCTTGTCTCTTCGGGATAACACTGAAGCTTTCTTT. Protein sequence: CASSLSLRDNTEAFF.

This clone was found once. The chain couples TRBV30 to TRBJ1-1, with unresolved D. Germline CDR1 is GTSNPN and CDR2 is SVGIG (reference sequence). CDR3 length equals 15 residues. Between the trimmed V and J ends, which lost 2 bases and 4 bases, there was a span of 17 bases. This CDR3 is CAWSPVTTAITEAFF. CDR3 nucleotides: TGTGCCTGGAGTCCAGTGACCACGGCGATCACTGAAGCTTTCTTT.

This clone was observed a single time. The chain couples TRBV27 to TRBJ1-2; D is possibly TRBD1 (6 bases). This CDR3 comprises 17 residues. Germline V lookup: CDR1 MNHEY, CDR2 SMNVEV (reference sequence). Trimming took off 10 bases at V and 9 bases at J, with 33 bases between the two ends. CDR3 sequence reads: CATSKRAGGAGGPRYTF. CDR3 coding DNA: TGTGCCACTTCGAAACGGGCGGGGGGCGCGGGGGGACCGCGCTACACCTTC.

The CDR3 sequence: CASSTSGRTGELFF. The CDR3 DNA reads as TGTGCCAGCAGCACTAGCGGGAGAACCGGGGAGCTGTTTTTT. The chain combines TRBV9 with TRBJ2-2; 11 bases line up with TRBD2. Germline CDR1 and CDR2: SGDLS and YYNGEE. This CDR3 is built from 14 residues. The V gene end was trimmed by 4 bases and the J gene end by 5 bases; junction bases not matched to a gene: 1.

The chain is built from TRBV5-6 and TRBJ2-5, with D maybe TRBD2 (5 bases). Trimming cost V 0 bases and J 5 bases, with 11 bases left between them. The germline gives CDR1 SGHDT, CDR2 YYEEEE. The CDR3 is 14 residues long. The DNA for the CDR3 is TGTGCCAGCAGCTTGGCGGGGTGGAGGGAGACCCAGTACTTC. Residues: CASSLAGWRETQYF.

The genes are TRBV28 and TRBJ1-1; D perhaps matches TRBD1 (5 bases). Germline CDR1 is MDHEN and CDR2 is SYDVKM. The CDR3 totals 15 residues. V dropped 8 bases and J dropped 4 bases, with 20 bases sitting between them. The CDR3 loop reads CASVPWGTGVTEAFF. CDR3 nucleotide sequence: TGTGCCAGCGTCCCTTGGGGTACGGGGGTCACTGAAGCTTTCTTT.

The rearrangement uses TRBV5-8 and TRBJ2-7, with D tentatively TRBD2 (5 bases). Trimming took off 4 bases at V and 4 bases at J, with 15 bases between the two ends. Germline CDR1 reads SGHTS; CDR2 reads YDEGEE. CDR3 length equals 14 residues. CDR3 protein: CASSPSRGVYEQYF. The CDR3 DNA is TGTGCCAGCAGCCCGAGTCGGGGAGTGTACGAGCAGTACTTC.

The genes are TRBV7-2 and TRBJ1-4; maybe TRBD1 (6 bases). Trimming took 5 bases from V and 7 from J, leaving 20 bases between them. Germline V CDR1 and CDR2: SGHTA, FQGNSA. The CDR3 is 16 amino acids. This CDR3 is CASSPGAFGIGEKLFF. CDR3 bases: TGTGCCAGCAGCCCAGGGGCTTTTGGTATCGGTGAAAAACTGTTTTTT.

The chain uses TRBV6-5 and TRBJ2-2, with D possibly TRBD2 on 6 matching bases. In germline, CDR1 is MNHEY, CDR2 SVGAGI. CDR3 size: 10 residues. The V and J ends lost 8 bases and 11 bases respectively, with 9 bases between them. CDR3 nucleotide sequence: TGTGCCAGCGGGGGAGGAGAGCTGTTTTTT. Protein product: CASGGGELFF.

The genes are TRBV4-1 and TRBJ1-5; D is unclear. The CDR3 consists of 17 residues. Per germline, CDR1 MGHRA and CDR2 YSYEKL. Trimming stripped 4 bases from V and 7 bases from J, with 23 bases between. CDR3 amino acids: CASSLQSGILRGQPQHF. The CDR3 DNA reads TGCGCCAGCAGCCTTCAGTCCGGGATCCTAAGAGGGCAGCCCCAGCATTTT.

The chain links TRBV30 to TRBJ1-5, with TRBD1 as a possible D gene (5 bases). The CDR3 length is 14 residues. From germline, CDR1 is GTSNPN and CDR2 SVGIG (reference sequence). Between the trimmed V and J ends, which lost 2 bases and 0 bases, there was a span of 8 bases. The CDR3 DNA reads as TGTGCCTGGAGTTGGGGCGATAGCAATCAGCCCCAGCATTTT. It encodes CAWSWGDSNQPQHF.

This clone turned up a few times. This chain joins TRBV11-3 and TRBJ1-1; a possible D gene is TRBD1 (5 bases). The CDR3 runs to 13 residues. V lost 5 bases and J 10 bases, leaving 17 bases between the germline ends. The germline CDR1 and CDR2 sequences are SGHNT and YENEEA. CDR3 region: CASSRGTAGRAFF. CDR3 nucleotides: TGTGCCAGCAGCCGGGGGACGGCGGGACGAGCTTTCTTT.

A few counts support this clone. V usage is TRBV4-3 and J usage is TRBJ2-1, with a possible D match to TRBD2 (6 bases). The germline V gene encodes CDR1 LGHNA and CDR2 YSLEER. The V end was cut by 0 bases, the J end by 10 bases, with 13 bases between. The CDR3 runs to 14 residues. For the CDR3, the DNA is TGCGCCAGCAGCCAAGACGGGGCGGGGAGGGAGCAGTTCTTC. Protein: CASSQDGAGREQFF.

This chain links TRBV5-1 with TRBJ2-7; D uncertain. The V gene's germline CDR1 is SGHRS and CDR2 YFSETQ. The CDR3 loop spans 14 amino acids. V lost 4 bases, J lost 3 bases, and 14 bases lay in between. The CDR3 nucleotides are TGCGCCAGCAGCCCTGCTGGGGAATTCTACGAGCAGTACTTC. Its translation is CASSPAGEFYEQYF.

The V call is TRBV25-1, the J call TRBJ2-7, with D perhaps matching TRBD2 (6 bases). Trimming took 7 bases from V and 1 from J, leaving 14 bases between them. Germline loops: CDR1 MGHDK, CDR2 SYGVNS. This CDR3 is built from 14 residues. The CDR3 nucleotides are TGTGCCAGCATACCATCGGGAGCTTCCTACGAGCAGTACTTC. Translating it yields CASIPSGASYEQYF.

The chain combines TRBV10-3 with TRBJ2-5; no firm D call. The germline V gene has CDR1 ENHRY and CDR2 SYGVKD. The ends were cut back, 6 bases at V and 5 bases at J, with 13 bases in the middle. This CDR3 comprises 13 residues. CDR3 DNA: TGTGCCATCAGGACCACGAGTGGGGAGACCCAGTACTTC. Translated, it gives CAIRTTSGETQYF.

This chain joins TRBV5-6 and TRBJ2-1; D uncertain. There are 14 residues in the CDR3. V lost 4 bases and J 2 bases, leaving 10 bases between the germline ends. Germline CDR1 and CDR2: SGHDT and YYEEEE. This CDR3 is CASSPRRPYNEQFF. CDR3 DNA: TGTGCCAGCAGCCCCCGCCGACCCTACAATGAGCAGTTCTTC.

The chain combines TRBV7-9 with TRBJ2-1; unclear D gene. CDR1 is SEHNR, CDR2 FQNEAQ, per germline (reference sequence). The CDR3 is 14 amino acids. V shed 1 base and J shed 9 bases, with 13 bases lying between them. CDR3 residues: CASSLGEGIREQFF. The CDR3 nucleotides are TGTGCCAGCAGCTTAGGTGAAGGGATCCGTGAGCAGTTCTTC.

The genes are TRBV19 and TRBJ2-1, with D perhaps matching TRBD2 (5 bases). V shed 0 bases and J shed 6 bases, with 6 bases lying between them. CDR3 length equals 13 residues. The germline gives CDR1 LNHDA, CDR2 SQIVND (reference sequence). CDR3 DNA sequence: TGTGCCAGTAGTATAGAGGGAGCCAATGAGCAGTTCTTC. It codes for CASSIEGANEQFF.

The chain uses TRBV25-1 and TRBJ1-5; 12 nucleotides line up with TRBD1. CDR1 and CDR2 from the germline V gene are MGHDK and SYGVNS. V lost 7 bases, J lost 7 bases, and 11 bases stayed unmatched. The CDR3 spans 16 residues. This CDR3 is CASTPWDRGPAQPQHF. The DNA of the CDR3 is TGTGCCAGCACCCCGTGGGACAGGGGGCCAGCGCAGCCCCAGCATTTT.

The chain joins TRBV5-6 to TRBJ1-4, with D unresolved. This CDR3 has 13 amino acids. V was cut by 0 bases and J by 7 bases, with 7 bases left in between. Germline V CDR1 and CDR2: SGHDT, YYEEEE. CDR3 sequence (DNA): TGTGCCAGCAGCTTGGTCCAGATTGAAAAACTGTTTTTT. Translated: CASSLVQIEKLFF.

J is TRBJ2-1 and V is TRBV28; 7 bases map to TRBD1. The germline V gene encodes CDR1 MDHEN and CDR2 SYDVKM. The CDR3 consists of 18 residues. The trim removed 5 bases at V and 0 bases at J, leaving 13 bases unmatched. CDR3 region: CASSAFNHRGSSYNEQFF. As DNA, the CDR3 is TGTGCCAGCAGTGCATTCAATCACAGGGGCAGCTCCTACAATGAGCAGTTCTTC.